This T cell receptor (beta chain) was captured by sequencing in a study of cytomegalovirus exposure and HLA in healthy donors. 13 Jbeta primers and 60 Vbeta primers were used for the PCR. Assay used: immunoSEQ multiplex PCR; TCRdb lists only in-frame clones, some missing. The sample holds around 140,000 clones; 61% are singletons and the top ten take less than 2%. Germline-derived CDR1 and CDR2 are SGHNT and YYREEE (reference sequence). Trimming removed 4 bases from V and 2 bases from J; junction bases left unmatched: 11. CDR3 length: 17 residues. The chain carries TRBV5-4 and TRBJ2-3; 9 positions match TRBD1. This TCR was sampled from a male donor in good health and CMV-seronegative. The sequencing sample was made of PBMCs. In nucleotides, the CDR3 is TGTGCCAGCAGCCCACCCCCGACAGGGGGGTTCACAGATACGCAGTATTTT. It is translated as CASSPPPTGGFTDTQYF. Full variable domain (missing parts from reference TRBV5-4 and TRBJ2-3): ETGVTQSPTHLIKTRGQQVTLRCSSQSGHNTVSWYQQALGQGPQFIFQYYREEENGRGNFPPRFSGLQFPNYSSELNVNALELDDSALYLCASSPPPTGGFTDTQYFGPGTRLTVL.